This section outlines one T cell receptor beta chain sequence together with its context. The protocol was immunoSEQ multiplex PCR, while the TCRdb copy is restricted to in-frame clones and leaves out a portion. The sample holds under 55,000 clones; 70% to 90% are singletons and the top ten take roughly 6.7%. The sample originates from a study of OX40 agonist ivuxolimab in advanced cancers. As for the study in general: Partial responses were observed in three patients, of whom one had hepatocellular carcinoma and two had cutaneous melanoma.

This CDR3 contains 18 residues. The junction had 21 bases not matched to a gene; V was cut back by 6 bases and J by 5 bases. CDR1 and CDR2 (germline): MNHEY, SMNVEV (reference sequence). Sequencing was performed on CD4+ or CD8+ T cells sorted from blood, taken in a trial of the OX40 agonist ivuxolimab. The genes are TRBV27 and TRBJ1-2; 7 bases map to TRBD1. The sequence was collected from an adult with an advanced solid tumor such as melanoma, head and neck, liver or kidney cancer. Written as DNA, the CDR3 is TGTGCCAGCAGCCATAACCGCGGCGGAGAGACAGGGACTTATGGCTACACCTTC. This translates into CASSHNRGGETGTYGYTF.